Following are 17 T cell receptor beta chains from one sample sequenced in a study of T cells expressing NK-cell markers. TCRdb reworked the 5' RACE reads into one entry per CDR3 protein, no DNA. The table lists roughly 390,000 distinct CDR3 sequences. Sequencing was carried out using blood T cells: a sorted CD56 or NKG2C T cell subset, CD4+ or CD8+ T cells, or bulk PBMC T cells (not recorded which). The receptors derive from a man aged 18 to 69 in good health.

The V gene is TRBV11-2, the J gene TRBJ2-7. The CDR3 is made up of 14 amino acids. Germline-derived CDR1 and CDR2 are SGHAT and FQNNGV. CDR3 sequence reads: CASSLALQRYEQYF. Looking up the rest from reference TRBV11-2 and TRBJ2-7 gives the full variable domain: EAGVAQSPRYKIIEKRQSVAFWCNPISGHATLYWYQQILGQGPKLLIQFQNNGVVDDSQLPKDRFSAERLKGVDSTLKIQPAKLEDSAVYLCASSLALQRYEQYFGPGTRLTVT.

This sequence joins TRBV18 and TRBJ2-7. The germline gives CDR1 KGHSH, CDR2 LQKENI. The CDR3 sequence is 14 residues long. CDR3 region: CASSPGLNFDEQYF.

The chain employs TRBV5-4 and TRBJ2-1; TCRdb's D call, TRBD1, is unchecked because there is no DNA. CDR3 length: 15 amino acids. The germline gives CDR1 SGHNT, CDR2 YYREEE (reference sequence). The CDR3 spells CASSSGTGGNNEQFF.

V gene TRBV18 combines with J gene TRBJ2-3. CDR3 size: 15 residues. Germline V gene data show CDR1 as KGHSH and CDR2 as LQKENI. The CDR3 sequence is CASSPTPTSTDTQYF.

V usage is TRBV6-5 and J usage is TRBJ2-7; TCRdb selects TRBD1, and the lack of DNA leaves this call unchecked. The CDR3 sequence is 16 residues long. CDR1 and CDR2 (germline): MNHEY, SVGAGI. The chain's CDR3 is CASSYKRPGQGYEQYF.

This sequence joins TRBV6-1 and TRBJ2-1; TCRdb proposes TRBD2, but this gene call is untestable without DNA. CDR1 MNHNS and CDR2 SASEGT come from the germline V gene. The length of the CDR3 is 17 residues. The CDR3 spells CASNVIAGGSSRNEQFF.

The CDR3 loop is CASSYSPPGEAFF. The chain is built from TRBV6-5 and TRBJ1-1; TCRdb reports TRBD1, a call that lacks DNA to check it against. Germline-derived CDR1 and CDR2 are MNHEY and SVGAGI. The CDR3 consists of 13 residues.

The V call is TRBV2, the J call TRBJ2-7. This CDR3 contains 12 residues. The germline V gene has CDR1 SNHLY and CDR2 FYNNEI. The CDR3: CASTVVGHRQYF.

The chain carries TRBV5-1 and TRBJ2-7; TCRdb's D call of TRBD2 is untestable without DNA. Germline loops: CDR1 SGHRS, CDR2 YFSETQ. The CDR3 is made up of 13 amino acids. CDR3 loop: CASNGGAGYEQYF.

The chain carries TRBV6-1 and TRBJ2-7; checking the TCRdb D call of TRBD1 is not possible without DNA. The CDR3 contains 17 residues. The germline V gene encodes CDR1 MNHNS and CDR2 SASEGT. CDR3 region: CARRPARDREGWDEQYF.

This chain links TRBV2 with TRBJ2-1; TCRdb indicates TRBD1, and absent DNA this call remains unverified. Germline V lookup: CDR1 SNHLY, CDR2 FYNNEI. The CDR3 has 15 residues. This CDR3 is CASSERQGGYNEQFF.

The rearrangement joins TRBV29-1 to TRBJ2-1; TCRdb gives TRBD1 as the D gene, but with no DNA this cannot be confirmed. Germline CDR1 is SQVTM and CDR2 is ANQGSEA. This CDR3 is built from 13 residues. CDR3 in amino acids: CSAMTGRYNEQFF.

The CDR3 here is CASSPRSGGAGKTQYF. This chain links TRBV9 with TRBJ2-5; TCRdb proposes TRBD2, but this gene call is untestable without DNA. CDR3 size: 16 residues. CDR1 and CDR2 from the germline V gene are SGDLS and YYNGEE. The entire variable domain, with the rest obtained from reference TRBV9 and TRBJ2-5, is as follows: DSGVTQTPKHLITATGQRVTLRCSPRSGDLSVYWYQQSLDQGLQFLIQYYNGEERAKGNILERFSAQQFPDLHSELNLSSLELGDSALYFCASSPRSGGAGKTQYFGPGTRLLVL.

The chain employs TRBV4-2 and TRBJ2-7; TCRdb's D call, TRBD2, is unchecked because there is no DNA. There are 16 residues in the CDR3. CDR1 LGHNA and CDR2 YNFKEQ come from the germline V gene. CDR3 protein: CASSQGGTSRTYEQYF.

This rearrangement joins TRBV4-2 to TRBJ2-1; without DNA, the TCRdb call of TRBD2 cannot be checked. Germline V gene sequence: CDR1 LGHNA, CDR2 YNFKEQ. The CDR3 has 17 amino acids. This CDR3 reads CASSVRAGRGVNNEQFF.

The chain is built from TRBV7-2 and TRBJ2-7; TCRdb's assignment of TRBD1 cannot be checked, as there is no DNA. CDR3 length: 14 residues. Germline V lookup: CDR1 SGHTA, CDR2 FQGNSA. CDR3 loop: CASSFRQGDYEQYF.

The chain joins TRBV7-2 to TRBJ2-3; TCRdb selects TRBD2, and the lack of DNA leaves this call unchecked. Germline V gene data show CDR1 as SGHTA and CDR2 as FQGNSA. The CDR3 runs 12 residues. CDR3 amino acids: CASSFLLSPQYF.